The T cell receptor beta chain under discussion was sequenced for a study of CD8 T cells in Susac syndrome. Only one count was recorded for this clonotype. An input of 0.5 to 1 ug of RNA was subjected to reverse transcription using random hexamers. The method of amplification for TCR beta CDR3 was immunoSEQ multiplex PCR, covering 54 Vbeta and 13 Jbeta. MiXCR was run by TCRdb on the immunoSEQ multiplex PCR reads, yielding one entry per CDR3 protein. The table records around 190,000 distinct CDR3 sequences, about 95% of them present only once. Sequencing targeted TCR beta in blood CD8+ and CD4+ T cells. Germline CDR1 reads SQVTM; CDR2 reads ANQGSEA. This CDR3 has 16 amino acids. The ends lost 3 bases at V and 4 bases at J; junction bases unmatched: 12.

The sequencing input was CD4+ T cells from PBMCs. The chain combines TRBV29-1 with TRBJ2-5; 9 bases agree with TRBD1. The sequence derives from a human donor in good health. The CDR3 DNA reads TGCAGCGTTGATACCGGGACAGGGAGATTTAGAGAGACCCAGTACTTC. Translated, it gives CSVDTGTGRFRETQYF.